Presented here are 14 T cell receptor beta chains from one specimen sequenced in a study of cytomegalovirus exposure and HLA in healthy donors. 60 Vbeta and 13 Jbeta primers were used in PCR. Produced via immunoSEQ multiplex PCR; TCRdb's table is partial and in-frame only. The sample lists around 110,000 clones, roughly 80% occurring once. Sequences were obtained from PBMCs. These receptors were collected from a man in his thirties or forties in good health and CMV-seropositive.

There are a few counts of this clone. The chain combines TRBV5-1 with TRBJ1-2, with D possibly being TRBD1 (6 bases). Per the germline V gene, CDR1 is SGHRS and CDR2 is YFSETQ. There are 14 residues in the CDR3. V was cut by 7 bases and J by 6 bases, with 19 bases left in between. CDR3 in amino acids: CASGERTVKDGYTF. The CDR3 nucleotides are TGCGCCAGCGGGGAGCGGACAGTTAAAGATGGCTACACCTTC.

This chain joins TRBV2 and TRBJ1-1; 11 bases are shared with TRBD1. The CDR3 extends over 17 amino acids. From germline, CDR1 is SNHLY and CDR2 FYNNEI. Trimming cost V 4 bases and J 0 bases; bases outside gene matches: 7. The CDR3 sequence is CASSGTGGQTMNTEAFF. DNA for the CDR3: TGTGCCAGCAGTGGGACAGGGGGCCAAACTATGAACACTGAAGCTTTCTTT.

The chain combines TRBV7-8 with TRBJ2-5, with TRBD1 identical over 9 bases. Germline V CDR1 and CDR2: SGHVS, FQNEAQ. V lost 4 bases to trimming and J lost 14 bases; unmatched junction nucleotides: 17. The CDR3 sequence is 15 residues long. As DNA, the CDR3 is TGTGCCAGCAGCTCAGTAAGGCGTCCGGGACAGGGTCTCTACTTC. This translates into CASSSVRRPGQGLYF.

This clone was seen only a few times. The chain recombines TRBV7-6 with TRBJ1-5, with D possibly matching TRBD1 (5 bases). V was cut by 4 bases and J by 4 bases, with 8 bases left in between. Germline CDR1 SGHVS, CDR2 FNYEAQ. This CDR3 comprises 13 residues. The CDR3: CASSSDRNQPQHF. The CDR3 DNA sequence: TGTGCCAGCAGCTCAGACAGAAATCAGCCCCAGCATTTT.

This rearrangement joins TRBV29-1 to TRBJ2-2; TRBD2 might be the D (7 bases). CDR3 length: 13 amino acids. Deletions cut 4 bases from V and 4 bases from J, with 10 bases between. Germline V gene lookup returns CDR1 SQVTM and CDR2 ANQGSEA. This CDR3 is CSVGRGGTGELFF. The CDR3 DNA reads TGCAGCGTTGGGAGGGGGGGCACCGGGGAGCTGTTTTTT.

J is TRBJ2-3 and V is TRBV28, with a possible D match to TRBD1 (5 bases). The CDR3 spans 15 residues. Germline V CDR1 and CDR2: MDHEN, SYDVKM. With 3 bases removed from V and 6 bases from J, the gap between germline ends came to 16 bases. The CDR3 DNA reads TGTGCCAGCAGTTTGTCCCGACAGTCAACGGATACGCAGTATTTT. Translated: CASSLSRQSTDTQYF. The variable domain in full, completed from reference TRBV28 and TRBJ2-3, reads DVKVTQSSRYLVKRTGEKVFLECVQDMDHENMFWYRQDPGLGLRLIYFSYDVKMKEKGDIPEGYSVSREKKERFSLILESASTNQTSMYLCASSLSRQSTDTQYFGPGTRLTVL.

V and J are TRBV27 and TRBJ2-1; D may be TRBD1 (5 bases). The CDR3 runs to 15 residues. Trimming took off 5 bases at V and 0 bases at J, with 11 bases between the two ends. Germline CDR1 and CDR2: MNHEY and SMNVEV (reference sequence). The CDR3 nucleotides read TGTGCCAGCAGTCTCCGACAGAGCTCCTACAATGAGCAGTTCTTC. This codes for CASSLRQSSYNEQFF.

This clone was detected a few times. The chain recombines TRBV19 with TRBJ2-1; 9 bases match TRBD2. Trimming at V came to 4 bases and at J to 5 bases, leaving 6 bases not matched to a gene. Germline CDR1 LNHDA, CDR2 SQIVND (reference sequence). The CDR3 spans 15 residues. CDR3 sequence reads: CASSRLAGQNNEQFF. The CDR3 coding sequence is TGTGCCAGTAGTAGGCTAGCGGGGCAAAACAATGAGCAGTTCTTC. The full variable domain, in which reference TRBV19 and TRBJ2-1 provide the parts outside the CDR3, is DGGITQSPKYLFRKEGQNVTLSCEQNLNHDAMYWYRQDPGQGLRLIYYSQIVNDFQKGDIAEGYSVSREKKESFPLTVTSAQKNPTAFYLCASSRLAGQNNEQFFGPGTRLTVL.

V is TRBV4-1 and J is TRBJ1-5; D ambiguous. The CDR3 length is 14 residues. The V and J ends lost 1 base and 9 bases respectively, with 13 bases between them. Looked up from germline, CDR1 is MGHRA and CDR2 is YSYEKL. CDR3 sequence: CASSQGRGGGPQHF. The CDR3 DNA follows: TGCGCCAGCAGCCAAGGACGGGGAGGTGGGCCCCAGCATTTT.

The chain's CDR3 is CASTTRVDTEAFF. The CDR3 bases are TGTGCCAGCACGACCCGGGTCGACACTGAAGCTTTCTTT. This chain uses TRBV19 with TRBJ1-1; unclear D gene. The V gene's germline CDR1 is LNHDA and CDR2 SQIVND (reference sequence). This CDR3 has 13 residues. Trimming removed 9 bases from V and 3 bases from J, with 14 bases in between.

The chain recombines TRBV27 with TRBJ1-5; D ambiguous. The length of the CDR3 is 12 residues. CDR1 and CDR2 (germline): MNHEY, SMNVEV (reference sequence). Trimming removed 4 bases from V and 16 bases from J, with 17 bases in between. The CDR3 here is CASSSPTTVTHF. In DNA, the CDR3 is TGTGCCAGCAGTTCCCCCACAACAGTTACCCATTTT.

The rearrangement uses TRBV29-1 and TRBJ1-4, with 8 bases that match TRBD1. Germline CDR1 and CDR2: SQVTM and ANQGSEA. V shed 4 bases, J shed 7 bases, and the junction held 5 bases outside the gene matches. The CDR3 totals 13 residues. The CDR3 here is CSVGQGRGEKLFF. CDR3 coding DNA: TGCAGCGTTGGACAGGGGAGAGGTGAAAAACTGTTTTTT.

This clone was observed once. This chain joins TRBV5-1 and TRBJ2-7, with D possibly being TRBD2 (6 bases). Germline CDR1 SGHRS, CDR2 YFSETQ. The CDR3 covers 13 residues. V was clipped by 4 bases and J by 6 bases, with 14 bases between them. CDR3 sequence: CASSSGTRGEQYV. Here the CDR3 DNA reads TGCGCCAGCAGCAGTGGGACGCGGGGCGAGCAGTACGTC.

This clone has a handful of counts. The rearrangement links TRBV28 to TRBJ1-6, with 7 bases fitting TRBD1. The CDR3 loop spans 16 amino acids. Germline V lookup: CDR1 MDHEN, CDR2 SYDVKM. V lost 6 bases and J lost 8; bases outside the gene matches: 13. The CDR3: CASRHSTQGLDSPLHF. The CDR3 nucleotides are TGTGCCAGCAGACACTCCACACAGGGGTTGGATTCACCCCTCCACTTT.